The T cell receptor (beta chain) under discussion was sequenced for a study of cytomegalovirus exposure and HLA in healthy donors (dated by TCRdb to between 2016 and 2019). At the level of the whole study: In an earlier analysis of approximately 500 of the donors, approximately 300 Gb of sequence data and 90 million to 120 million unique TCR beta sequences from about 179 million T cells were reported. An early release covering about 600 HLA-typed donors comprised roughly 300 gigabases of sequencing data and about 90 million unique TCR sequences. Of the 350 to 400 genotyped donors, roughly 85% fell in the genetic ancestry cluster associated with self-reported Caucasian donors. The study aimed to test whether cataloging public T cell receptors could reveal signatures of past pathogen exposure. The T cell repertoires of 670 or so subjects were profiled by immunosequencing and related to cytomegalovirus serostatus. Along with the approximately 670-subject first cohort, a separate validation cohort of 120 different subjects was used. High-throughput TCR immunosequencing, statistical association of individual TCRs with disease status, and machine learning were combined to predict cytomegalovirus infection status. To study patterns of TCR occurrence, a later analysis re-analyzed previously published TCR beta repertoires from under 750 donors and added high-resolution HLA genotyping. The later analysis used no new phenotypic data to find candidate immune exposures, relying instead on TCR beta sequences and their occurrence across donors. To decide whether each TCR beta V gene segment behaved as functional or pseudogenic, an earlier analysis of some 600 of the donors relied on high-throughput TCR beta sequencing. Alongside the repertoire data, information on donor age, sex, ethnicity and CMV serostatus was compiled. In a later genetic analysis, genome-wide SNP genotypes for about 65% of the roughly 700 donors were used, and that subset was treated as a discovery cohort. All discovery cohort repertoires had been generated on a single sequencing platform. HLA typing included class I and class II loci at four-digit resolution. The number of typed donors differed by locus: roughly 629-640 for A, B, C, DRB1 and DQB1; 500 to 550 for DQA1; about 600 for DPA1; and about 470 for DPB1. Because of strong linkage in the cohort, 5 or 6 DR-DQ haplotypes were treated as single units for association and clustering. Across 300 to 400 genotyped donors of the cohort, an average of roughly 250,000 unique TCR beta nucleotide sequences per donor were sequenced, and roughly 20% of those sequences were non-productive.

In total, roughly 670 healthy bone marrow donors made up the cohort. At the time of sampling, every cohort member was nominally healthy, though immune exposures that went unrecorded were likely present. The donor was CMV seronegative and was included in the group of approximately 350 seronegative cohort members. Each donor provided a peripheral blood sample, and peripheral blood mononuclear cells were used for TCR beta sequencing. Genomic DNA extraction from the blood cell samples was performed with the Qiagen DNeasy Blood Extraction Kit. The research as a whole found: V-gene and J-gene trimming of TCR beta chains was associated with a missense DCLRE1C variant in a later genetic analysis, and the association was replicated in an independent cohort. Because counts were too low, more than 15 rarely observed V segments, including chromosome 9 orphons, were left out of the earlier analysis of some 600 of the donors. Broadly in line with IMGT annotations, most TCR beta V segments showed up in productive rearrangements about 90% or about 30% of the time in an earlier analysis of under 700 of the donors. Some IMGT-functional V segments, including TRBV6-2 and TRBV6-3, could not be distinguished by the 87-base-pair reads and were therefore excluded. A further reported finding was that TCR beta sequences accurately predicted the HLA-A and HLA-B alleles for most subjects in the first cohort. Across donors, most TCR sequences were observed very rarely, whereas some public TCRs were present in many individuals. Sequencing depth was assumed to be roughly uniform across donors in the presence/absence analyses, though that assumption may not hold. Only TCR beta chains were sequenced in this cohort, and the absence of alpha or paired-chain data limited detectable features. Because some donors lacked HLA typing at each locus, the association tests relied only on the typed subset. Three of the identified cytomegalovirus-associated TCR beta chains were confirmed in vitro to be specific for cytomegalovirus antigens. For the cohort, immune exposure information was limited to CMV serostatus. Compared with the 666-donor mean, donors in an Asian-associated ancestry cluster had fewer N-insertions in productive TCRs, according to a later genetic analysis. In a later analysis, HLA-associated TCR beta chains were found to be more clonally expanded and to have lower generation probabilities than equally common non-associated chains. In a later analysis, the rate of TCR association differed among HLA loci, with DRB1 alleles having the most associated TCRs and HLA-C alleles having the fewest. According to the authors, the approach could potentially be generalized to other disease states and immunological phenotypes. According to a later analysis, parvovirus B19, influenza, CMV and Epstein-Barr virus appeared linked to several top co-occurrence clusters. A later analysis associated about 16,000 TCR beta sequences with specific HLA alleles at a false discovery rate of 0.05. The classifier was reported to diagnose cytomegalovirus status with high specificity and sensitivity in both the original and validation cohorts. Linkage disequilibrium might explain the correlated functional status among segregating V segments, but an unknown experimental factor could not be ruled out. According to a later analysis, most CMV-associated TCR beta chains appeared to be HLA-restricted, and the HLA associations seemed to be driven largely by CMV exposure. A cluster of highly shared sequence variants was judged likely to represent a technical artifact of the sequencing pipeline. When HLA alleles, especially DR and DQ, strongly co-occurred, attributing TCR associations to individual alleles was difficult. In the study, about 150 TCR beta chains were listed as associated with cytomegalovirus.

The germline V gene supplies CDR1 SQVTM and CDR2 ANQGSEA. Compared with germline, V lacks 2 bases and J lacks 7 bases; bases without a gene match: 4. The CDR3 spans 14 residues, from the cysteine through the phenylalanine. Here the CDR3 DNA is all that survives: 42 bases in frame from base 1. Library method: the immunoSEQ multiplex PCR assay. For the multiplex PCR, a mixture combining 60 forward primers for TCR Vbeta segments and 13 reverse primers for TCR Jbeta segments was used. A multiplex PCR assay on genomic DNA amplified the CDR3 region of rearranged TCR beta genes. The Illumina HiSeq System was used to sequence the amplified TCR beta libraries as 87-base-pair reads. For the original study's pipeline: A later analysis counted approximately 76 million unique TCR beta chains across the 650 to 800 repertoires, and 9 million to 14 million of these chains were shared by at least two donors. Raw reads were error-corrected and collapsed into unique sequences with a nearest-neighbor algorithm that merged closely related sequences to remove PCR and sequencing errors. CDR3 sequences were aligned to IMGT reference sequences to assign V, D and J gene segments. For a sequence to be retained, a match of at least six nucleotides to both a V gene segment and a J gene segment was required. A rearrangement was called productive if the CDR3 had no stop codons and remained in frame with V and J, and every other rearrangement was called non-productive. CDR3 was defined according to IMGT convention as the region running from the second conserved V-encoded cysteine to the conserved J-encoded phenylalanine. In an earlier analysis of around 540 of the donors, sequences lacking an unambiguous match to a single V gene segment were excluded. In an earlier analysis of some 590 of the donors, V segments were called functional above 56.7% productive rearrangements and were called segregating when the between-donor standard deviation exceeded 5%. A statistical classification framework was built to diagnose cytomegalovirus status from the catalog of TCR beta chain sequences. V and J gene assignment, in a later analysis, came from comparing TCR nucleotide sequences with IMGT/GENE-DB human TR gene sequences. Using the TCRdist pipeline, a later analysis assigned CDR3 sequences along with most-parsimonious VDJ recombination scenarios. In a later analysis, each TCR beta chain was defined by its CDR3 amino acid sequence together with its V-gene family, and reads without a unique V-gene family were excluded. As a way to deal with suspected cross-contamination and a sequencing artifact, a later analysis dropped under 600 nucleotide sequences that were highly shared and had low generation probability. In a later analysis, a clonal expansion index for each public chain was calculated from normalized within-repertoire ranks of inferred template counts. Generation probabilities in a later analysis came from a VDJ recombination model fitted to out-of-frame rearrangements, and those results were checked against IGoR. A later analysis scored TCR-TCR, TCR-HLA and TCR-CMV co-occurrence with hypergeometric tests, applying a repertoire-size bias correction to TCR pairs. To estimate false discovery rates, a later analysis permuted the HLA or CMV assignments 20 times. In a later analysis, co-occurring TCRs were grouped using DBSCAN, with TCRdist sequence similarity added in when clustering inside HLA-allele-positive subsets. Co-occurrence clustering excluded repertoires with fewer than 30,000 or more than 120,000 public chains, plus five with anomalous nucleotide sharing. TCRdb re-hosts the immuneACCESS table, in-frame sequences only. Its copies lack some clones; in the studies checked, an unresolved V gene accounts for under half of them, and the cause for the rest is not known. V and J calls plus clone size are reproduced from that table; the DNA served to infer D and trimming. Counted in this sample were under 90,000 clones; less than 80% of them appeared once. Clones ranked in the top ten supply approximately 7.2% of the sample.

In the case of this clone: There is no known antigen for this receptor. Per-base qualities were not stored, and no clone one base away is much larger.

Sequencing was performed on PBMCs. The clonotype comes from a woman between 35 and 50 years old in good health and CMV-seronegative. The V and J genes are TRBV29-1 and TRBJ2-1, with TRBD2 identical over 11 junction bases. CDR3 region: CSVEWASGRNEQFF. The DNA sequence is TGCAGCGTTGAATGGGCTAGCGGGAGGAATGAGCAGTTCTTC.